This T cell receptor (beta chain) appears in the sequencing data of a study of blood T cells in healthy people across ages. This clonotype came up a few times. Each donor was a healthy Caucasian individual from Russia, aged roughly 6 to 95. With V trimmed by 1 base and J by 2 bases, 5 bases remained unmatched. There are 15 residues in the CDR3. Germline V gene sequence: CDR1 MNHEY, CDR2 SMNVEV (reference sequence). With a J-beta primer mix and a sample-barcoded 5' primer, a second PCR ran about 7 to 12 cycles. TCRdb passed the 5' RACE reads through MiXCR, listing each CDR3 protein once. The sample carries roughly 800,000 distinct CDR3 sequences, about 62% recorded once.

The clonotype was recovered from a man aged 25 to 45 in good health. This chain links TRBV27 with TRBJ2-7; TRBD1 aligns across 7 bases. Sequenced input: blood. This CDR3 reads CASSLLRGQPYEQYF. Here the CDR3 DNA reads TGTGCCAGCAGTTTATTAAGGGGACAGCCCTACGAGCAGTACTTC.